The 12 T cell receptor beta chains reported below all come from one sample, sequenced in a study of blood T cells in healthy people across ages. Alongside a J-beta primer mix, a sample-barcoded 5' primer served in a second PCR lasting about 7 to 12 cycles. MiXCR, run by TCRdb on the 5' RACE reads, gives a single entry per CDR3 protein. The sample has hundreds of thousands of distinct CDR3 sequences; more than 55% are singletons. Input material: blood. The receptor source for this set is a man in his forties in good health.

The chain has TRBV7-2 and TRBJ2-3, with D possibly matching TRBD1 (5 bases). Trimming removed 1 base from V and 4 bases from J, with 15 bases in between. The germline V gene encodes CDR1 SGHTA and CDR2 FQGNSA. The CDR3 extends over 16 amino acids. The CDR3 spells CASSLDGASAADTQYF. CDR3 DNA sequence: TGTGCCAGCAGCTTAGATGGGGCTTCCGCGGCAGATACGCAGTATTTT.

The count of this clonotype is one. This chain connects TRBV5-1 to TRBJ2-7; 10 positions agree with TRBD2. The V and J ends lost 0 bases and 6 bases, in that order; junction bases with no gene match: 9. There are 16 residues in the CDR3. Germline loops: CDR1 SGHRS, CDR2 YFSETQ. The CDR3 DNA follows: TGCGCCAGCAGCTTGGCCGGGGGACTAGCGTCGTCCGAGCAGTACTTC. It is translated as CASSLAGGLASSEQYF.

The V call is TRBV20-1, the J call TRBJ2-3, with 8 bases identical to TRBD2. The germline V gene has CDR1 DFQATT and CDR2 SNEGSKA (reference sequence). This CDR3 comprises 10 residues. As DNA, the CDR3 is TGCACGGGACTAGCAGATACGCAGTATTTT. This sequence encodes CTGLADTQYF.

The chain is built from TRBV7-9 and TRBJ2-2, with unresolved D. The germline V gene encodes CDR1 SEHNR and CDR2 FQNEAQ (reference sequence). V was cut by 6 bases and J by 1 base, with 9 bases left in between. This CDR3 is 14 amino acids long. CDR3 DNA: TGTGCCAGCAGGAAACCTGGGAACACCGGGGAGCTGTTTTTT. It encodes CASRKPGNTGELFF.

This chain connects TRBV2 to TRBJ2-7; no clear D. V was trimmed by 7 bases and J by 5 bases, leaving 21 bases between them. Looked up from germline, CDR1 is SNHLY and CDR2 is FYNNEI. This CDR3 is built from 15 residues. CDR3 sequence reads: CASISDGSLPNEQYF. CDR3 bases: TGTGCCAGCATTTCCGACGGATCCCTCCCCAACGAGCAGTACTTC. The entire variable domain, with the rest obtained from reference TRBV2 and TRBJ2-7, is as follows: EPEVTQTPSHQVTQMGQEVILRCVPISNHLYFYWYRQILGQKVEFLVSFYNNEISEKSEIFDDQFSVERPDGSNFTLKIRSTKLEDSAMYFCASISDGSLPNEQYFGPGTRLTVT.

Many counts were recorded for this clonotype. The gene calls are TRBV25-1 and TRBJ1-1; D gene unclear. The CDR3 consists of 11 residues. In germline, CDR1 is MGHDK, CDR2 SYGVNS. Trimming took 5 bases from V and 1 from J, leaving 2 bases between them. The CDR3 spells CASSRNTEAFF. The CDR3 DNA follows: TGTGCCAGCAGTCGGAACACTGAAGCTTTCTTT.

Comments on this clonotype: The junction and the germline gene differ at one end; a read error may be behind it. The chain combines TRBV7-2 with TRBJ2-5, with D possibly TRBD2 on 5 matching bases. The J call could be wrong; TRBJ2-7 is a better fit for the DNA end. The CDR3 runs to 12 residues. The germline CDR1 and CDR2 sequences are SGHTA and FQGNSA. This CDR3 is CAGSPTRGEQYF. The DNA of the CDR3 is TGTGCCGGCAGCCCGACTCGGGGCGAGCAGTACTTC.

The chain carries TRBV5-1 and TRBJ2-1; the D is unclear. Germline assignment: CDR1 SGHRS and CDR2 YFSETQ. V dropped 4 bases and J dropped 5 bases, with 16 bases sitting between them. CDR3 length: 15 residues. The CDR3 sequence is CASSLRSPVDNEQFF. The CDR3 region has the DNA TGCGCCAGCAGCCTTCGGAGTCCTGTGGACAATGAGCAGTTCTTC.

Here the CDR3 reads CASRAQGNYGYTF. The CDR3 DNA follows: TGTGCCAGCAGAGCCCAGGGGAACTATGGCTACACCTTC. This chain uses TRBV7-9 with TRBJ1-2; a possible D gene is TRBD1 (6 bases). V was cut by 6 bases and J by 2 bases, with 10 bases left in between. There are 13 residues in the CDR3. Looked up from germline, CDR1 is SEHNR and CDR2 is FQNEAQ (reference sequence). The complete variable domain, with remaining parts taken from reference TRBV7-9 and TRBJ1-2, reads DTGVSQNPRHKITKRGQNVTFRCDPISEHNRLYWYRQTLGQGPEFLTYFQNEAQLEKSRLLSDRFSAERPKGSFSTLEIQRTEQGDSAMYLCASRAQGNYGYTFGSGTRLTVV.

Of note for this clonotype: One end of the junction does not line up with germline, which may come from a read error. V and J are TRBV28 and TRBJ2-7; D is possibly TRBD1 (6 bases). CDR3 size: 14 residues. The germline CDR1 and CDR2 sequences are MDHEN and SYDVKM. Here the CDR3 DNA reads TGTACCAGCAGTTTCGGGACACGCTCCTACGAGCAGTACTTC. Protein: CTSSFGTRSYEQYF.

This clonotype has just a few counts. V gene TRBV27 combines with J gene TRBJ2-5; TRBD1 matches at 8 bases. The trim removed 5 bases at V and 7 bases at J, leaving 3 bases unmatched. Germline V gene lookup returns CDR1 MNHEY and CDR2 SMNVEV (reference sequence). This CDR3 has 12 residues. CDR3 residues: CASSGQGGTQYF. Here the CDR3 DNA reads TGTGCCAGCAGTGGACAGGGCGGGACCCAGTACTTC.

CDR3 sequence (DNA): TGCAGCGTTGTATCTAGCAATGAGCAGTTCTTC. Its translation: CSVVSSNEQFF. The chain has TRBV29-1 and TRBJ2-1; no definite D call. Germline loops: CDR1 SQVTM, CDR2 ANQGSEA. Trimming took off 4 bases at V and 6 bases at J, with 7 bases between the two ends. CDR3 size: 11 residues.